A selection of T cell receptor beta chains follows, all from one sample in a study of blood T cell repertoires in COVID-19. Generated by immunoSEQ multiplex PCR, the TCRdb table keeps only in-frame clones and is missing some. The repertoire holds almost 55,000 clones, with around four fifths as singletons. Source material: peripheral blood. The source is a human donor in a cohort sampled during active COVID-19. CDR3s include the opening cysteine and the closing phenylalanine or tryptophan. D genes are given only for firm matches. Where a row states a size, it is once, few, many or the class of an expanded clone; other rows omit it.

V gene: TRBV29-1
clone size: NA
J gene: TRBJ1-2
D gene: NA
CDR3 DNA: TGCAGCGTTAGAGGCTCCTACTATGGCTACACCTTC
CDR3 protein: CSVRGSYYGYTF

V gene: TRBV19
clone size: few
J gene: TRBJ1-2
D gene: TRBD1
CDR3 DNA: TGTGCCAGTAGCCTAGGACAGGGGCCCTATGGCTACACCTTC
CDR3 protein: CASSLGQGPYGYTF

V gene: TRBV27
clone size: few
J gene: TRBJ1-5
D gene: NA
CDR3 DNA: TGTGCCAGCAGTTTACAGGGAAGCAATCAGCCCCAGCATTTT
CDR3 protein: CASSLQGSNQPQHF

V gene: TRBV5-1
clone size: NA
J gene: TRBJ2-7
D gene: TRBD1
CDR3 DNA: TGCGCCAGCAGCTTGGCGGGACAGGTTAATTTTAACGCCTACGAGCAGTACTTC
CDR3 protein: CASSLAGQVNFNAYEQYF

V gene: TRBV7-8
clone size: NA
J gene: TRBJ1-2
D gene: TRBD1
CDR3 DNA: TGTGCCAGCAGCTTACGGCAGCGGGCAGGGGGCATAGGCTACACCTTC
CDR3 protein: CASSLRQRAGGIGYTF

V gene: TRBV28
clone size: NA
J gene: TRBJ1-2
D gene: NA
CDR3 DNA: TGTGCCAGCAGTTCCCTGGGGGGGAACTATGGCTACACCTTC
CDR3 protein: CASSSLGGNYGYTF

V gene: TRBV7-9
clone size: NA
J gene: TRBJ1-6
D gene: NA
CDR3 DNA: TGTGCCAGCAGGGAACAGGGTCCCCGGGGTGATAATTCACCCCTCCACTTT
CDR3 protein: CASREQGPRGDNSPLHF

V gene: TRBV30
clone size: NA
J gene: TRBJ2-7
D gene: NA
CDR3 DNA: TGTGCCTGGACCCTCGGGGGTGGGTCGGCCGAGCAGTACTTC
CDR3 protein: CAWTLGGGSAEQYF

V gene: TRBV5-4
clone size: NA
J gene: TRBJ2-2
D gene: TRBD1
CDR3 DNA: TGTGCCATCGCCCCGGTGACAGGGATGGCCGGGGAGCTGTTTTTT
CDR3 protein: CAIAPVTGMAGELFF

V gene: TRBV27
clone size: NA
J gene: TRBJ1-2
D gene: NA
CDR3 DNA: TGTGCCAGCAGAACAGCTAACTATGGCTACACCTTC
CDR3 protein: CASRTANYGYTF

V gene: TRBV5-1
clone size: NA
J gene: TRBJ1-2
D gene: NA
CDR3 DNA: TGCGCCAGCAGCTTGGAGGGGAACTATGGCTACACCTTC
CDR3 protein: CASSLEGNYGYTF

V gene: TRBV3-1/TRBV3-2
clone size: few
J gene: TRBJ1-2
D gene: NA
CDR3 DNA: TGTGCCAGCAGCCAAGATTTAGGGGGTAACTATGGCTACACCTTC
CDR3 protein: CASSQDLGGNYGYTF

V gene: TRBV28
clone size: NA
J gene: TRBJ1-3
D gene: NA
CDR3 DNA: TGTGCCAGCAGTTATCCGGGGTCCGGAAACACCATATATTTT
CDR3 protein: CASSYPGSGNTIYF

V gene: TRBV10-3
clone size: NA
J gene: TRBJ1-3
D gene: NA
CDR3 DNA: TGTGCCATGGCGGAGATCTCTGGAAACACCATATATTTT
CDR3 protein: CAMAEISGNTIYF

V gene: TRBV15
clone size: NA
J gene: TRBJ1-4
D gene: NA
CDR3 DNA: TGTGCCACCAGCAGAGATCTTAGGGAGAAACTGTTTTTT
CDR3 protein: CATSRDLREKLFF

V gene: TRBV12-3/TRBV12-4
clone size: NA
J gene: TRBJ2-2
D gene: NA
CDR3 DNA: TGTGCCAGCTTTAGGACTTATACCGGGGAGCTGTTTTTT
CDR3 protein: CASFRTYTGELFF

V gene: TRBV7-6
clone size: NA
J gene: TRBJ2-6
D gene: TRBD1
CDR3 DNA: TGTGCCAGCAGCTACAGGACAGGGGGGTCAGGGGCCAACGTCCTGACTTTC
CDR3 protein: CASSYRTGGSGANVLTF

V gene: TRBV7-8
clone size: NA
J gene: TRBJ1-1
D gene: NA
CDR3 DNA: TGTGCCAGCAGCTTGGGACAGAACACTGAAGCTTTCTTT
CDR3 protein: CASSLGQNTEAFF

V gene: TRBV5-6
clone size: few
J gene: TRBJ2-3
D gene: NA
CDR3 DNA: TGTGCCAGCAGTCGGACAGATACGCAGTATTTT
CDR3 protein: CASSRTDTQYF

V gene: TRBV28
clone size: NA
J gene: TRBJ2-5
D gene: NA
CDR3 DNA: TGTGCCAGCAGTTTGGAGAGGCGTCAGCGAGAGACCCAGTACTTC
CDR3 protein: CASSLERRQRETQYF

V gene: TRBV5-1
clone size: NA
J gene: TRBJ1-2
D gene: NA
CDR3 DNA: TGCGCCAGCAGCGTGGAGGGGCAGAACTATGGCTACACCTTC
CDR3 protein: CASSVEGQNYGYTF

V gene: TRBV9
clone size: NA
J gene: TRBJ1-2
D gene: NA
CDR3 DNA: TGTGCCAGCAGCTCGACAGGTGGGGGATACACCTTC
CDR3 protein: CASSSTGGGYTF

V gene: TRBV10-3
clone size: once
J gene: TRBJ1-1
D gene: TRBD1
CDR3 DNA: TGTGCCATCAGTTCACAGGGGCAATCCACTGAAGCTTTCTTT
CDR3 protein: CAISSQGQSTEAFF

V gene: TRBV20-1
clone size: NA
J gene: TRBJ2-1
D gene: TRBD1
CDR3 DNA: TGCAGTGCTAGTAAGAGACAGGGGTACTACAATGAGCAGTTCTTC
CDR3 protein: CSASKRQGYYNEQFF

V gene: TRBV19
clone size: NA
J gene: TRBJ2-1
D gene: NA
CDR3 DNA: TGTGCCAGTAGTATTCGGGAAAATGAGCAGTTCTTC
CDR3 protein: CASSIRENEQFF

V gene: TRBV7-9
clone size: NA
J gene: TRBJ2-3
D gene: TRBD2
CDR3 DNA: TGTGCCAGCAGCCCCACTAGCGGGGGGGCCGTAGATACGCAGTATTTT
CDR3 protein: CASSPTSGGAVDTQYF

V gene: TRBV5-1
clone size: NA
J gene: TRBJ2-3
D gene: NA
CDR3 DNA: TGCGCCAGCAGCTTGGACGGGAGCACAGATACGCAGTATTTT
CDR3 protein: CASSLDGSTDTQYF

V gene: TRBV27
clone size: NA
J gene: TRBJ1-1
D gene: NA
CDR3 DNA: TGTGCCAGCAGTCCTAGGGCGGGGAGGACTGAAGCTTTCTTT
CDR3 protein: CASSPRAGRTEAFF

V gene: TRBV6-5
clone size: NA
J gene: TRBJ2-1
D gene: TRBD1
CDR3 DNA: TGTGCCAGCAGGAAGACAGGGGGCGCATTGAATGAGCAGTTCTTC
CDR3 protein: CASRKTGGALNEQFF

V gene: TRBV7-2
clone size: once
J gene: TRBJ2-3
D gene: TRBD2
CDR3 DNA: TGTGCCAGCAGCCCACCGGGACTAGCGGGGAGACGCACAGATACGCAGTATTTT
CDR3 protein: CASSPPGLAGRRTDTQYF

V gene: TRBV11-2
clone size: few
J gene: TRBJ1-1
D gene: NA
CDR3 DNA: TGTGCCAGCAGCTTGACAGGCAGGAACACTGAAGCTTTCTTT
CDR3 protein: CASSLTGRNTEAFF